The present TCR beta chain was sequenced within a study of blood T cells in healthy people across ages. Findings and limits, study-wide: PBMCs were not sorted, which prevented a conclusive comparison of naive versus antigen-experienced cells.

Notes on this clonotype: What it binds is not known.

The authors ran a second PCR of roughly 6 to 12 cycles using a sample-barcoded 5' primer and a J-beta primer mix. Using its own MiXCR run on the 5' RACE reads, TCRdb lists one record per CDR3 protein. Among hundreds of thousands of distinct CDR3 sequences, around 48% were seen once, and the ten largest hold 30% to 35%. This CDR3 has 20 amino acids. Losses at the gene ends were 5 bases for V and 1 base for J; bases not matched to a gene: 15. Looked up from germline, CDR1 is MNHEY and CDR2 is SMNVEV (reference sequence). The genes are TRBV27 and TRBJ2-3; 13 nucleotides line up with TRBD2. The clonotype comes from a woman aged 55-70 years in good health. Sequenced: blood. The CDR3 is CASSPRTSGSALMGTDTQYF. CDR3 in DNA: TGTGCCAGCAGTCCAAGGACTAGCGGGAGTGCCCTTATGGGCACAGATACGCAGTATTTT.